This entry lists 9 T cell receptor beta chains sequenced from one sample in a study of preoperative IRX-2 immunotherapy in early breast cancer. Treatment noted: preoperative locoregional IRX-2 cytokine immunotherapy. Generated by immunoSEQ multiplex PCR, the TCRdb table keeps only in-frame clones and is missing some. The data contain about 98,000 clones, 75% to 90% of them singletons. Sequencing was performed on tumor tissue, taken after IRX-2 immunotherapy. These receptors were taken from a human donor with breast cancer.

This chain links TRBV18 with TRBJ1-3, with TRBD1 matching over 7 bases. V trimming: 3 bases; J trimming: 3 bases; junction bases outside the gene matches: 5. Germline V gives CDR1 KGHSH, CDR2 LQKENI. This CDR3 comprises 15 residues. The CDR3 sequence is CASSPLDRVGNTIYF. The CDR3 bases are TGTGCCAGCTCACCTCTTGACAGGGTTGGAAACACCATATATTTT.

V gene TRBV19 combines with J gene TRBJ1-5; possibly TRBD1 for D (5 bases). V gave up 3 bases and J gave up 7 bases, with 16 bases separating them. This CDR3 has 15 amino acids. Looked up from germline, CDR1 is LNHDA and CDR2 is SQIVND (reference sequence). CDR3 bases: TGTGCCAGTAGTATCGGCGGGACTATAGGACAGCCCCAGCATTTT. Its translation is CASSIGGTIGQPQHF.

The chain links TRBV6-4 to TRBJ1-5; D gene ambiguous. The CDR3 is 15 amino acids. CDR1 and CDR2 (germline): MRHNA, SNTAGT. The V and J ends lost 3 bases and 5 bases respectively, with 14 bases between them. CDR3 nucleotides: TGTGCCAGCAGTGAAGTCCAGACGGGCGATCAGCCCCAGCATTTT. It is translated as CASSEVQTGDQPQHF.

The rearrangement joins TRBV18 to TRBJ1-1, with D unresolved. Trimming took off 2 bases at V and 5 bases at J, with 12 bases between the two ends. Germline V gene data show CDR1 as KGHSH and CDR2 as LQKENI. The CDR3 sequence is 14 residues long. The CDR3 reads CASSPAAAGTEAFF. The DNA of the CDR3 is TGTGCCAGCTCACCAGCCGCAGCGGGAACTGAAGCTTTCTTT.

This clone showed up just once. The chain couples TRBV10-1 to TRBJ2-3; D is perhaps TRBD1 (6 bases). V was pared by 8 bases and J by 1 base, with 16 bases between. Germline V lookup: CDR1 WNHNN, CDR2 SYGVQD (reference sequence). CDR3 length: 15 residues. CDR3 sequence reads: CASSGADRRTDTQYF. The CDR3 DNA sequence: TGCGCCAGCTCAGGGGCGGACAGACGCACAGATACGCAGTATTTT.

The CDR3 spells CASQDPPGFNQPQHF. As DNA, the CDR3 is TGTGCCAGCCAAGACCCCCCGGGGTTTAATCAGCCCCAGCATTTT. This chain connects TRBV28 to TRBJ1-5; D not resolved. Per the germline V gene, CDR1 is MDHEN and CDR2 is SYDVKM. With 8 bases removed from V and 4 bases from J, the gap between germline ends came to 18 bases. This CDR3 region has 15 residues.

The chain recombines TRBV25-1 with TRBJ1-5, with 7 nucleotides matching TRBD1. From germline, CDR1 is MGHDK and CDR2 SYGVNS. The CDR3 has 13 amino acids. V dropped 4 bases and J dropped 6; count of bases not matched to a gene: 3. This chain's CDR3 is CASSGSGGQPQHF. For the CDR3, the DNA is TGTGCCAGCAGTGGGTCAGGGGGTCAGCCCCAGCATTTT.

J is TRBJ2-2 and V is TRBV5-1, with D perhaps TRBD2 (5 bases). In germline, CDR1 is SGHRS, CDR2 YFSETQ. CDR3 length equals 15 residues. V was shortened by 4 bases and J by 6 bases, with 16 bases between the two germline ends. In DNA form, the CDR3 reads TGCGCCAGCAGCCTTAGCGCCGGAGTTGCCGGGGAGCTGTTTTTT. Amino acids: CASSLSAGVAGELFF.

The sample holds one count of this clone. The chain combines TRBV22-1 with TRBJ2-4; the D call TRBD1 from the table was never checked on the DNA. TRBV22-1 is listed as a pseudogene. The CDR3 contains 16 residues. CDR3 coding DNA: TGTGCCAGCAGTCCTCGGACAGGCGGCGCCAAAAACATTCAGTACTTC. This translates into CASSPRTGGAKNIQYF.